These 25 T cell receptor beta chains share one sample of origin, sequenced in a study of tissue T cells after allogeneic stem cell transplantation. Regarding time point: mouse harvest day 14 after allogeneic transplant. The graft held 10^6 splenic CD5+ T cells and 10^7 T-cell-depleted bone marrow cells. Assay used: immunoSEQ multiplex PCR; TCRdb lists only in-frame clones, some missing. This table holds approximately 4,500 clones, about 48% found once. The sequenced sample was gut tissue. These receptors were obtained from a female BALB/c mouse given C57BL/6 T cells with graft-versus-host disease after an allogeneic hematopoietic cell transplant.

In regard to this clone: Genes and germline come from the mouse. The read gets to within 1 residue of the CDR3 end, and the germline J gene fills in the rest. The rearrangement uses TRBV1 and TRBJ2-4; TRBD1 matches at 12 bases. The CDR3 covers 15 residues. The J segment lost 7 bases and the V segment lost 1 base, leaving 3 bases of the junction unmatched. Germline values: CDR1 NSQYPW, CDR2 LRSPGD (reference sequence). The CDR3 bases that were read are TGCACCTGCAGTGCAGGTGGGACAGGGGGCGACACCTTGTAC. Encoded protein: CTCSAGGTGGDTLY. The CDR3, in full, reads CTCSAGGTGGDTLYF.

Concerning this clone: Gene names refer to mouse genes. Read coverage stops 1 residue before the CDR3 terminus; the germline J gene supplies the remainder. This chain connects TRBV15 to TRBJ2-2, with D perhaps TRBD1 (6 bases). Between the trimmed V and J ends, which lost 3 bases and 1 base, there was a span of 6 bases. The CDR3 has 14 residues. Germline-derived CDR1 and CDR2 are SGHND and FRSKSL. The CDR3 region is CASSLDRNTGQLYF. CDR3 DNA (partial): TGTGCCAGCAGTTTGGACAGAAACACCGGGCAGCTCTAC.

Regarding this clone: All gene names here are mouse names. The CDR3 bases that were read are TGTGCCAGCAGTCCGACAGGGGGCCGGAATTCGCCCCTCTAC. Translating it yields CASSPTGGRNSPLY. The whole CDR3 is CASSPTGGRNSPLYF. The V and J genes are TRBV26 and TRBJ1-6, with 10 bases aligning to TRBD1. The read halts 1 residue ahead of the CDR3 end, with the missing end drawn from the germline J gene. TRBJ1-6 is an open reading frame, and its role is uncertain. The CDR3 consists of 15 residues. With V trimmed by 4 bases and J by 7 bases, 4 bases remained unmatched. Germline values: CDR1 KGHPV, CDR2 FQNQEV (reference sequence).

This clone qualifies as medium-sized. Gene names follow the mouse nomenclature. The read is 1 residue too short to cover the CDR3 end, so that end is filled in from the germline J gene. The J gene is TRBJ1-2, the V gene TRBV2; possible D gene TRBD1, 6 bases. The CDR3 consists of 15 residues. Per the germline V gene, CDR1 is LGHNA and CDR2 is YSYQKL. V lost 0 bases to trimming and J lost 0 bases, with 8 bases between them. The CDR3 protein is CASSQDKGANSDYTF. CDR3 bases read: TGTGCCAGCAGCCAAGACAAGGGGGCAAACTCCGACTACACC.

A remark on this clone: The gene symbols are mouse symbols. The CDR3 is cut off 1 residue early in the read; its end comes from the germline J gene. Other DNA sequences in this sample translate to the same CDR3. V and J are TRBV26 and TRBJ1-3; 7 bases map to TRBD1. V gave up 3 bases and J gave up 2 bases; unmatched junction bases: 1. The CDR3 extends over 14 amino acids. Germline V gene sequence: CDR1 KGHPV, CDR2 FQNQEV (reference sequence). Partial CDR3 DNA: TGTGCCAGCAGTCTCCAGGGGGCTGGAAATACGCTCTAT. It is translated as CASSLQGAGNTLY. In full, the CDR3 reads CASSLQGAGNTLYF.

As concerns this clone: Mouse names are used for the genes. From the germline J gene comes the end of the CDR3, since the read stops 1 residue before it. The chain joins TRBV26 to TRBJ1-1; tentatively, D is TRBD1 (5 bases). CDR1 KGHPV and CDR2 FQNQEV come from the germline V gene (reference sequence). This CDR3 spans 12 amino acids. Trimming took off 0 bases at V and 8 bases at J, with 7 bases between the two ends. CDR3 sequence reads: CASSLSNREVFF. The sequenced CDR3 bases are TGTGCCAGCAGTCTGTCGAACAGGGAAGTCTTC.

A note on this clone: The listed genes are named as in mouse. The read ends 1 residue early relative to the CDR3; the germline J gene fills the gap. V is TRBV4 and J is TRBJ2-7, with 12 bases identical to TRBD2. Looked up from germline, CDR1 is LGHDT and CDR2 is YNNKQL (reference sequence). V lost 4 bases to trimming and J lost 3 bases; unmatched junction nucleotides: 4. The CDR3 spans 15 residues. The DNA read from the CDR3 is TGTGCCAGCAGCTTCCGGGACTGGGGGGTCTATGAACAGTAC. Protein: CASSFRDWGVYEQY. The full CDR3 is CASSFRDWGVYEQYF.

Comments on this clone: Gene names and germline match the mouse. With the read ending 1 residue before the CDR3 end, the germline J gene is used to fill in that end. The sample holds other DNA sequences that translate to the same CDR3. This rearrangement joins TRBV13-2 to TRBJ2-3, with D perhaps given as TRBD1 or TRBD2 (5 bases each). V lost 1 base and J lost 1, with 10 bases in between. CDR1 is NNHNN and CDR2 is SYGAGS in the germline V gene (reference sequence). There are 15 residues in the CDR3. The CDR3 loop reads CASGDRGRGAETLYF. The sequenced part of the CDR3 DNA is TGTGCCAGCGGTGATCGGGGACGGGGTGCAGAAACGCTGTAT.

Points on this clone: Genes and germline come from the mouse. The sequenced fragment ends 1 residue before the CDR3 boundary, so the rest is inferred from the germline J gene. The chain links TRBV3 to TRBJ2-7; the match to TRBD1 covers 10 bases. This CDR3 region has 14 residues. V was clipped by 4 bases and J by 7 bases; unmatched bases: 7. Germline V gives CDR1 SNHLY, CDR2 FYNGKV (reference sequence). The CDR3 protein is CASSSPGQGREQYF. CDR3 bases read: TGTGCCAGCAGCTCTCCGGGACAGGGGAGGGAACAGTAC. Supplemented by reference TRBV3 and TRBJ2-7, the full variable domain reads GPKVLQIPSHQIIDMGQMVTLNCDPVSNHLYFYWYKQILGQQMEFLVNFYNGKVMEKSKLFKDQFSVERPDGSYFTLKIQPTALEDSAVYFCASSSPGQGREQYFGPGTRLTVL.

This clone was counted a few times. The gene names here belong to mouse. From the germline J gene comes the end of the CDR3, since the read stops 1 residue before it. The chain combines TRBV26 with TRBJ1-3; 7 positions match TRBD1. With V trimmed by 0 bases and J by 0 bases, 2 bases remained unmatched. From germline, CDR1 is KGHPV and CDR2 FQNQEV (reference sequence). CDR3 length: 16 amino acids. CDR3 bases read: TGTGCCAGCAGTCTGTCGGGACAGTATTCTGGAAATACGCTCTAT. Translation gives CASSLSGQYSGNTLY. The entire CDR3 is CASSLSGQYSGNTLYF.

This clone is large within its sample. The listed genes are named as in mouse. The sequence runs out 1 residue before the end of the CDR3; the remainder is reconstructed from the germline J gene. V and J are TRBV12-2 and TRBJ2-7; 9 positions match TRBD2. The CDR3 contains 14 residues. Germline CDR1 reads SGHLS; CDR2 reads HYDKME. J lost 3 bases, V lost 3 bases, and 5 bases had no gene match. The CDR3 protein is CASSFGTGNYEQYF. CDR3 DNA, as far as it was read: TGTGCCAGCTCTTTCGGGACTGGGAACTATGAACAGTAC.

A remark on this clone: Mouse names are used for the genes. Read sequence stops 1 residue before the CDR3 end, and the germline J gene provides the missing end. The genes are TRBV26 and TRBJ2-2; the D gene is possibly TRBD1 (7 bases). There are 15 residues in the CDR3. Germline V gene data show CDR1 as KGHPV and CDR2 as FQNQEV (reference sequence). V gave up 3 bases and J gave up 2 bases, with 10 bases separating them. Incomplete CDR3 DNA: TGTGCCAGCAGTCTTCCAGGGGGGAACACCGGGCAGCTCTAC. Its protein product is CASSLPGGNTGQLY. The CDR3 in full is CASSLPGGNTGQLYF.

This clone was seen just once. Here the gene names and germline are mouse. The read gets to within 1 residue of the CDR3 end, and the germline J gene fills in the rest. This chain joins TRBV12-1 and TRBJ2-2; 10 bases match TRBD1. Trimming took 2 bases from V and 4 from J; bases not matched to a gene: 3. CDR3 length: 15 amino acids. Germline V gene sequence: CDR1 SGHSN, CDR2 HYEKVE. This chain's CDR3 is CASSPTGGGTGQLYF. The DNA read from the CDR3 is TGTGCCAGCTCTCCGACAGGGGGCGGCACCGGGCAGCTCTAC. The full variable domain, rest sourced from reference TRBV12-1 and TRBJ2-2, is DSGVVQSPRHIIKEKGGRSVLTCIPISGHSNVVWYQQTLGKELKFLIQHYEKVERDKGFLPSRFSVQQFDDYHSEMNMSALELEDSAMYFCASSPTGGGTGQLYFGEGSKLTVL.

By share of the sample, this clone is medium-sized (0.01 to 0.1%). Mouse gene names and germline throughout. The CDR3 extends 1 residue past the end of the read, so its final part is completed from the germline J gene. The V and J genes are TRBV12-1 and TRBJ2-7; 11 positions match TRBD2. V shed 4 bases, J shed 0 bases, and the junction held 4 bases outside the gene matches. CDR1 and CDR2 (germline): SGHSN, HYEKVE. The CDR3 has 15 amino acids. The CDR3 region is CASSRLGGSSYEQYF. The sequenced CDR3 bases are TGTGCCAGCTCCCGACTGGGGGGGAGCTCCTATGAACAGTAC.

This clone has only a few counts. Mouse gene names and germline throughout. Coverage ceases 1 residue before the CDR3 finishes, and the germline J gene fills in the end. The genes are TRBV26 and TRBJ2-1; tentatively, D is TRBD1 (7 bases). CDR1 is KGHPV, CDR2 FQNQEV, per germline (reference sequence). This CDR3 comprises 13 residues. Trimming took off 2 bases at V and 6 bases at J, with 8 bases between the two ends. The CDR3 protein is CASSLRGPAEQFF. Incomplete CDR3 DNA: TGTGCCAGCAGTCTGAGGGGGCCTGCTGAGCAGTTC.

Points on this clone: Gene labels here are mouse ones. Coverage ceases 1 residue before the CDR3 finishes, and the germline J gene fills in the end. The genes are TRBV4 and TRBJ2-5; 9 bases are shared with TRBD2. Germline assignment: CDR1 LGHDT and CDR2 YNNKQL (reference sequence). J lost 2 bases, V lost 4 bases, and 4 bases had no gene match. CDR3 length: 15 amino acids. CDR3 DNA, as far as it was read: TGTGCCAGCAGCTCATGGGGGGGCGGCCAAGACACCCAGTAC. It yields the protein CASSSWGGGQDTQY. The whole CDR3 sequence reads CASSSWGGGQDTQYF.

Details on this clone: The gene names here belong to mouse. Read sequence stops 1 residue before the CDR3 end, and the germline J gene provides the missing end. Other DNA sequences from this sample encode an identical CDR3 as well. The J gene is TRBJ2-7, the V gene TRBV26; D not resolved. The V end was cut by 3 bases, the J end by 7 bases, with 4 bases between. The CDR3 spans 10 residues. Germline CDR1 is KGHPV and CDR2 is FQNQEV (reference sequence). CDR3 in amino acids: CASSLREQYF. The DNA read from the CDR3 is TGTGCCAGCAGTCTTAGGGAACAGTAC.

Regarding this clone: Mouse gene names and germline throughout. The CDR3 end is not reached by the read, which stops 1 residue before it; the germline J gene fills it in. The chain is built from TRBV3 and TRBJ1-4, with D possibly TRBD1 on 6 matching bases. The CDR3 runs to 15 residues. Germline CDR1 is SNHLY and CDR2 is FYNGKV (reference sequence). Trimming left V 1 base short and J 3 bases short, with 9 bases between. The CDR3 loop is CASSLVPGANERLFF. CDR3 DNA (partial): TGTGCCAGCAGCTTAGTTCCAGGGGCCAACGAAAGATTATTT.

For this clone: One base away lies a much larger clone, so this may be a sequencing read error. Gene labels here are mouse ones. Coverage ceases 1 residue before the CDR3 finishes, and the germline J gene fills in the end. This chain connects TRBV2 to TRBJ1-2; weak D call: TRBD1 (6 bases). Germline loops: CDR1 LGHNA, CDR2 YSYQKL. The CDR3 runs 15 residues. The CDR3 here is CASGQDKGANSDYTF. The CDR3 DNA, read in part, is TGTGCCAGCGGCCAAGACAAGGGGGCAAACTCCGACTACACC. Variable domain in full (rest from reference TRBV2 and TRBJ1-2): DPKIIQKPKYLVAVTGSEKILICEQYLGHNAMYWYRQSAKKPLEFMFSYSYQKLMDNQTASSRFQPQSSKKNHLDLQITALKPDDSATYFCASGQDKGANSDYTFGSGTRLLVI.

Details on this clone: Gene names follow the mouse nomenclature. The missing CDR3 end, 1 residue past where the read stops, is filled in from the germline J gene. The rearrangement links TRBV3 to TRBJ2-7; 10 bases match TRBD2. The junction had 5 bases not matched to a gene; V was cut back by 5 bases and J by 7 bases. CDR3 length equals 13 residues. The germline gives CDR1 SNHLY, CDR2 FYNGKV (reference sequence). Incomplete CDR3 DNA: TGTGCCAGCAGCCTGGGGGGGCGCGGGGAACAGTAC. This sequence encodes CASSLGGRGEQY. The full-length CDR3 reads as CASSLGGRGEQYF.

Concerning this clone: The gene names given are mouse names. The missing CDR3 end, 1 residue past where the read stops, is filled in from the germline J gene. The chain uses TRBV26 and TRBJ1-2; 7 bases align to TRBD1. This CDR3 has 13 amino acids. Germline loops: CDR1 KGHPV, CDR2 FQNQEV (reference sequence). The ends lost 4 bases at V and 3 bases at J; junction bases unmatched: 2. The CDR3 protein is CASSPGQYSDYTF. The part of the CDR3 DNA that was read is TGTGCCAGCAGTCCGGGACAGTACTCCGACTACACC.

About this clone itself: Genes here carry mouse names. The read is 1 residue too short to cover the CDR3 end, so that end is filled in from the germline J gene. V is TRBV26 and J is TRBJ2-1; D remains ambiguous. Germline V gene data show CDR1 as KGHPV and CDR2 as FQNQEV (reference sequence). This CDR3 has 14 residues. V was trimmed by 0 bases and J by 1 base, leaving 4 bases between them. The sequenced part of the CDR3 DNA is TGTGCCAGCAGTCTGTCAGGGAACTATGCTGAGCAGTTC. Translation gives CASSLSGNYAEQF. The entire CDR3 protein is CASSLSGNYAEQFF.

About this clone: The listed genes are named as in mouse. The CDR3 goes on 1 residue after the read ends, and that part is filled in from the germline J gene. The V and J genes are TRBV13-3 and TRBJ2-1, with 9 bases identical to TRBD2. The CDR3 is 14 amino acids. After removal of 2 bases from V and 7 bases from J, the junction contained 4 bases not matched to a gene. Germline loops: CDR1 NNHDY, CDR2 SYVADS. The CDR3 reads CASSDTGGRAEQFF. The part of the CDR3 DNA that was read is TGTGCCAGCAGTGACACTGGGGGGAGAGCTGAGCAGTTC.

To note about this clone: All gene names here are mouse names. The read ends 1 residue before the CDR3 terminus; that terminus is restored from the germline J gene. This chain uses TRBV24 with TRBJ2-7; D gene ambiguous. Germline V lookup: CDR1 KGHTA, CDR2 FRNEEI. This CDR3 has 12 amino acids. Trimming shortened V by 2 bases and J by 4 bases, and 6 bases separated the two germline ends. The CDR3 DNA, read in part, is TGTGCCAGCAGTCTGAGAGGATATGAACAGTAC. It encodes CASSLRGYEQY. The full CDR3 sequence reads CASSLRGYEQYF.

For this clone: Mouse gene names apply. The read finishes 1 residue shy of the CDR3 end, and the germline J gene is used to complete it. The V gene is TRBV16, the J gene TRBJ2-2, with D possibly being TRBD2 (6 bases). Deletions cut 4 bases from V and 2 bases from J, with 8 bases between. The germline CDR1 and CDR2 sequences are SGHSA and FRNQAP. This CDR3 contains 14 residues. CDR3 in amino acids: CASSWTENTGQLYF. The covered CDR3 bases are TGTGCAAGCAGCTGGACTGAGAACACCGGGCAGCTCTAC.